This record covers a single T cell receptor (beta chain). The target antigen is unknown. CDR3 size: 15 residues. Per germline, CDR1 KGHSH and CDR2 LQKENI. Trimming took off 0 bases at V and 2 bases at J, with 9 bases between the two ends. This sample is drawn from a study of metastatic and nonmetastatic thyroid tumors. Background on the study: Malignant and benign thyroid patients had repertoires compared in peripheral blood and tumor or nodule tissue. Broader study findings: Malignant thyroid tumors reportedly had TCR beta diversity that was significantly higher than in benign nodules, in blood and tumor.

Thyroid surgery took place with no prior treatment in any patient. Original processing methods: The study's classifier, a distant-metastasis tool for papillary thyroid cancer, was built using CDR3 differences across clinicopathological groups. From the PCR reads, TCRdb re-called clones with MiXCR. The V and J calls and clone size are TCRdb's, not the authors'. This table holds about 10,000 clones, over 25% found once. Sequencing was done on a sample of tumor tissue. The source is a female donor with papillary thyroid cancer or a benign thyroid nodule (not recorded which). Some clones in this sample may be carry-over from other donors' samples. The chain is built from TRBV18 and TRBJ2-3; maybe TRBD2 (5 bases). The CDR3 loop is CASSPPTGTTDTQYF. The CDR3 region has the DNA TGTGCCAGCTCACCACCGACGGGAACCACAGATACGCAGTATTTT.